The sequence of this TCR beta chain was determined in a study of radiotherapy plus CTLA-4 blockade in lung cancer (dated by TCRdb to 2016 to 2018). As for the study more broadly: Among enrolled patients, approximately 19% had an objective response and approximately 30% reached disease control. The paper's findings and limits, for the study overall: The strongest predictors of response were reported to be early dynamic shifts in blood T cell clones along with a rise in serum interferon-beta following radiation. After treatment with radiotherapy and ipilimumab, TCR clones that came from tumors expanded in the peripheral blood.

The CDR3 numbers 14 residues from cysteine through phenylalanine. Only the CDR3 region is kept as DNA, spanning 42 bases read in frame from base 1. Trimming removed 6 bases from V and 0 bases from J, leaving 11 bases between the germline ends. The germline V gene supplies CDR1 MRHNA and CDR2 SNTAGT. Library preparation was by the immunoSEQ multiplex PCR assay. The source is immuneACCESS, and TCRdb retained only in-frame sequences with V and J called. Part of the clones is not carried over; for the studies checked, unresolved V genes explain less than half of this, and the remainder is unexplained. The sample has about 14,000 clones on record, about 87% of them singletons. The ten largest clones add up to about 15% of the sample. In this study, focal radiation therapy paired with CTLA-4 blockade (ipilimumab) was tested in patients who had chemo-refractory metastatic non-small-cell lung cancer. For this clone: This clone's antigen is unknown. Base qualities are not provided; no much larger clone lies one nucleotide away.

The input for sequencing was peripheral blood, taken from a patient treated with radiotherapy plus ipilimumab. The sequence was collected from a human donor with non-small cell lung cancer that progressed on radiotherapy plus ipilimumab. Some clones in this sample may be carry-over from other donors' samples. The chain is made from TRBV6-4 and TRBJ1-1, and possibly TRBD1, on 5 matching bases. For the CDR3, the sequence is CASSPGGVNTEAFF. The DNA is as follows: TGTGCCAGCAGCCCTGGAGGGGTGAACACTGAAGCTTTCTTT.